The 19 T cell receptor beta chains presented below share a single source sample, sequenced in a study of blood T cell repertoires in COVID-19. Sequencing used immunoSEQ multiplex PCR; TCRdb keeps in-frame clones, though not all of them. The sample lists some 260,000 clones; over 65% were seen once. Material: peripheral blood. These receptors came from a woman aged 80 or over with acute or convalescent COVID-19.

V and J are TRBV19 and TRBJ1-1; 8 nucleotides line up with TRBD1. CDR3 length: 15 amino acids. Germline V gives CDR1 LNHDA, CDR2 SQIVND (reference sequence). Trimming removed 2 bases from V and 4 bases from J; junction bases left unmatched: 6. DNA for the CDR3: TGTGCCAGTAGTATAAGAAGGACAGGGATCACTGAAGCTTTCTTT. This translates into CASSIRRTGITEAFF.

J is TRBJ1-2 and V is TRBV7-9; D call uncertain. The V gene's germline CDR1 is SEHNR and CDR2 FQNEAQ (reference sequence). There are 12 residues in the CDR3. V was trimmed by 4 bases and J by 1 base, leaving 4 bases between them. The DNA of the CDR3 is TGTGCCAGCAGCTCCAATAACTATGGCTACACCTTC. This gives the protein CASSSNNYGYTF.

The V and J genes are TRBV10-3 and TRBJ1-2; no reliable D call. The CDR3 has 17 residues. Trimming cost V 4 bases and J 3 bases, with 21 bases left between them. From germline, CDR1 is ENHRY and CDR2 SYGVKD. DNA of the CDR3: TGTGCCATCAGTGCCCGGGATGGACTCATTAGTGACTATGGCTACACCTTC. It codes for CAISARDGLISDYGYTF.

This clone was detected a few times. The same CDR3 can be traced to other DNA sequences in this sample. J is TRBJ1-2 and V is TRBV6-5, with D possibly matching TRBD1 (5 bases). The germline V and J ends were trimmed by 2 bases and 5 bases, with 6 bases remaining between them. Germline V gene lookup returns CDR1 MNHEY and CDR2 SVGAGI. The CDR3 is 12 residues long. CDR3 nucleotide sequence: TGTGCCAGCAGTTACGGGGGGTATGGCTACACCTTC. Translation: CASSYGGYGYTF.

The chain uses TRBV3-1 (or the pseudogene TRBV3-2) and TRBJ2-1; 10 bases are shared with TRBD1. The V and J ends lost 8 bases and 8 bases, in that order; junction bases with no gene match: 9. The CDR3 contains 14 residues. Germline CDR1 reads LGHDT; CDR2 reads YNNKEL (reference sequence). The DNA for the CDR3 is TGTGCCAGCTCCTCCGGGACAGGGGACCATGAGCAGTTCTTC. The encoded protein is CASSSGTGDHEQFF.

The chain is built from TRBV24-1 and TRBJ2-1; 12 bases match TRBD2. With 2 bases clipped from V and 7 bases from J, the junction kept 2 bases outside the gene matches. Germline lookup yields CDR1 KGHDR and CDR2 SFDVKD. The CDR3 totals 15 residues. CDR3 bases: TGTGCCACCAGTGATTCTAGCGGGAGGGGTAATGAGCAGTTCTTC. Encoded protein: CATSDSSGRGNEQFF.

This sequence joins TRBV7-9 and TRBJ2-5; a possible D gene is TRBD1 (5 bases). The germline V gene encodes CDR1 SEHNR and CDR2 FQNEAQ (reference sequence). Trimming stripped 7 bases from V and 1 base from J, with 13 bases between. CDR3 size: 14 residues. The CDR3 nucleotides are TGTGCCAGCACCCGGGCAGGGTCCCAAGAGACCCAGTACTTC. This sequence encodes CASTRAGSQETQYF.

The chain employs TRBV2 and TRBJ1-5, with a weak D call TRBD1 (6 bases). Germline CDR1 SNHLY, CDR2 FYNNEI. The CDR3 length is 17 residues. Between the trimmed V and J ends, which lost 2 bases and 1 base, there was a span of 15 bases. The CDR3: CASSEQGPRWSNQPQHF. DNA of the CDR3: TGTGCCAGCAGTGAACAGGGGCCCCGGTGGAGCAATCAGCCCCAGCATTTT.

The J gene is TRBJ2-1, the V gene TRBV5-1; 7 nucleotides line up with TRBD1. With 0 bases clipped from V and 1 base from J, the junction kept 1 base outside the gene matches. The CDR3 sequence is 15 residues long. The V gene's germline CDR1 is SGHRS and CDR2 YFSETQ. The CDR3 sequence: CASSLDRGSYNEQFF. CDR3 in DNA: TGCGCCAGCAGCTTGGACAGGGGATCCTACAATGAGCAGTTCTTC.

The rearrangement joins TRBV10-3 to TRBJ1-2; TRBD1 matches 7 bases. V was clipped by 10 bases and J by 4 bases; unmatched bases: 12. The germline CDR1 and CDR2 sequences are ENHRY and SYGVKD. This CDR3 region has 14 residues. CDR3 DNA: TGTGCCACCCAAGGGGGGACAGAAATCTATGGCTACACCTTC. Translated, it gives CATQGGTEIYGYTF.

CDR3 sequence (DNA): TGCGCCAGCAGCTTTGAGGGTCAGCCCCAGCATTTT. It is translated as CASSFEGQPQHF. The chain carries TRBV5-1 and TRBJ1-5; no clear D gene. From germline, CDR1 is SGHRS and CDR2 YFSETQ. Trimming removed 2 bases from V and 6 bases from J, with 6 bases in between. CDR3 length: 12 amino acids.

This clone was counted a few times. V and J are TRBV12-3 or TRBV12-4 and TRBJ2-3; 7 nucleotides match TRBD2. This CDR3 spans 13 amino acids. The V and J ends lost 3 bases and 7 bases, in that order; junction bases with no gene match: 4. The CDR3 coding sequence is TGTGCCAGCAGTTTGGCTAGCGGAAATACGCAGTATTTT. It translates to CASSLASGNTQYF.

This rearrangement joins TRBV19 to TRBJ1-3; 7 nucleotides agree with TRBD1. This CDR3 is built from 16 residues. V lost 3 bases, J lost 2 bases, and 7 bases stayed unmatched. Germline CDR1 is LNHDA and CDR2 is SQIVND (reference sequence). This chain's CDR3 is CASSIQGVLTGNTIYF. The CDR3 region has the DNA TGTGCCAGTAGTATCCAGGGGGTCCTGACTGGAAACACCATATATTTT.

V and J are TRBV4-1 and TRBJ1-1; the match to TRBD1 covers 8 bases. Germline V lookup: CDR1 MGHRA, CDR2 YSYEKL. This CDR3 is built from 18 residues. With 3 bases clipped from V and 0 bases from J, the junction kept 12 bases outside the gene matches. In nucleotides, the CDR3 is TGCGCCAGCAGCCATCCGAAAGCCAGGGGGCCACTGAACACTGAAGCTTTCTTT. Translation: CASSHPKARGPLNTEAFF.

V is TRBV9 and J is TRBJ2-1; 9 positions agree with TRBD2. With 0 bases clipped from V and 0 bases from J, the junction kept 10 bases outside the gene matches. CDR1 is SGDLS, CDR2 YYNGEE, per germline. The CDR3 loop spans 19 amino acids. The CDR3: CASSVGAGGGPSSYNEQFF. The CDR3 nucleotides are TGTGCCAGCAGCGTAGGAGCGGGAGGCGGCCCCAGCTCCTACAATGAGCAGTTCTTC.

This sequence joins TRBV3-1 (or the pseudogene TRBV3-2) and TRBJ1-1; maybe TRBD1 (5 bases). The germline V and J ends were trimmed by 4 bases and 1 base, with 7 bases remaining between them. This CDR3 is 13 amino acids long. The germline CDR1 and CDR2 sequences are LGHDT and YNNKEL (reference sequence). CDR3 amino acids: CASSPQGNTEAFF. The CDR3 nucleotides read TGTGCCAGCAGCCCTCAGGGGAACACTGAAGCTTTCTTT.

The chain carries TRBV6-5 and TRBJ1-4; 7 bases fit TRBD1. The CDR3 is 15 residues long. The J segment lost 11 bases and the V segment lost 0 bases, leaving 9 bases of the junction unmatched. The V gene's germline CDR1 is MNHEY and CDR2 SVGAGI. Here the CDR3 DNA reads TGTGCCAGCAGTTACTCGACAGGGACGGGTCGCAAACTGTTTTTT. This encodes CASSYSTGTGRKLFF.

The rearrangement links TRBV7-9 to TRBJ1-6, with D unclear. The CDR3 is 17 residues long. Germline V gene data show CDR1 as SEHNR and CDR2 as FQNEAQ (reference sequence). V was cut by 4 bases and J by 5 bases, with 18 bases left in between. In nucleotides, the CDR3 is TGTGCCAGCAGCTACTCCCCGGGGAGTGGGGATAATTCACCCCTCCACTTT. Residues: CASSYSPGSGDNSPLHF. Looking up the rest from reference TRBV7-9 and TRBJ1-6 gives the full variable domain: DTGVSQNPRHKITKRGQNVTFRCDPISEHNRLYWYRQTLGQGPEFLTYFQNEAQLEKSRLLSDRFSAERPKGSFSTLEIQRTEQGDSAMYLCASSYSPGSGDNSPLHFGNGTRLTVT.

Note on this clone: Within the sample, other DNA sequences also encode this same CDR3. The V and J genes are TRBV7-2 and TRBJ1-1, with TRBD1 as a possible D gene (5 bases). CDR1 SGHTA and CDR2 FQGNSA come from the germline V gene. There are 13 residues in the CDR3. Trimming pared 2 bases from V and 3 bases from J, leaving 7 bases between. In DNA form, the CDR3 reads TGTGCCAGCAGCTTACAGGGCTACACTGAAGCTTTCTTT. This sequence encodes CASSLQGYTEAFF.